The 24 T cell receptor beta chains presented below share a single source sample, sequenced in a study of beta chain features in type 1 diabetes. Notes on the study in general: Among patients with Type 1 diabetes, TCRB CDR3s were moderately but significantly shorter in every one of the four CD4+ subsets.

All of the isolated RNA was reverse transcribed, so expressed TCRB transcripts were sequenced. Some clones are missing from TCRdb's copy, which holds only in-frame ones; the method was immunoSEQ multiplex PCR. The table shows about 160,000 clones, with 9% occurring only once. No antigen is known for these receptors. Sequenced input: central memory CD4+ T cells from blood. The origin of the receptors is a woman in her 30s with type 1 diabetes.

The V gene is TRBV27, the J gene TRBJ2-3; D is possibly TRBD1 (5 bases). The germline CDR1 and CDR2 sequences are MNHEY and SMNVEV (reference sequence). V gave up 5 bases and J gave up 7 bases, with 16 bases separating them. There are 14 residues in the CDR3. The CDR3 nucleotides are TGTGCCAGCAGTCCCAACGACAGAAGACATACGCAGTATTTT. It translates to CASSPNDRRHTQYF.

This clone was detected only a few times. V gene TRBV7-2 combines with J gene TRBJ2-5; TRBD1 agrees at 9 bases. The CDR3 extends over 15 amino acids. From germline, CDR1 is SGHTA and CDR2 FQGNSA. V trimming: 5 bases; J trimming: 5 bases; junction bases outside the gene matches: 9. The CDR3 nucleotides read TGTGCCAGCAGCCCACTGGACAGGGGCGGGGAGACCCAGTACTTC. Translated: CASSPLDRGGETQYF.

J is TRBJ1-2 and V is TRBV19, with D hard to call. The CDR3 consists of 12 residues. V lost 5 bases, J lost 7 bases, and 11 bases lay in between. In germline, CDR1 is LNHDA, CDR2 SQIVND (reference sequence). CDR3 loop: CASSLQWAGYTF. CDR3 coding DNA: TGTGCCAGTAGTCTCCAGTGGGCTGGCTACACCTTC.

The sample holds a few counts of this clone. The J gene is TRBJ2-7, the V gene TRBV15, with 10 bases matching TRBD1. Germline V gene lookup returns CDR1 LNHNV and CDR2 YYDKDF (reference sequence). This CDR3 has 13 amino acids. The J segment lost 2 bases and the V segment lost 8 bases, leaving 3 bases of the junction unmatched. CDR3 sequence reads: CATRGTGAYEQYF. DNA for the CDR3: TGTGCCACCCGAGGGACAGGGGCCTACGAGCAGTACTTC.

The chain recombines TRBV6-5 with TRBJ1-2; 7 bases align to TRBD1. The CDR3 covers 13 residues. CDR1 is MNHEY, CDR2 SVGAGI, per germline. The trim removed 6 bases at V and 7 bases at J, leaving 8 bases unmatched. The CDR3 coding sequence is TGTGCCAGCAGCCGCGACAGGGACTCTGGCTACACCTTC. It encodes CASSRDRDSGYTF.

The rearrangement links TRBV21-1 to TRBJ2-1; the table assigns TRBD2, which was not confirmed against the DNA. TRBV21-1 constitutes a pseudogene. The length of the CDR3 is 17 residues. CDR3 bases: TGTGCCAGCAGCAAAGTGGGACTAGCGGGAGCCCTCGGCGAGCAGTTCTTC. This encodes CASSKVGLAGALGEQFF.

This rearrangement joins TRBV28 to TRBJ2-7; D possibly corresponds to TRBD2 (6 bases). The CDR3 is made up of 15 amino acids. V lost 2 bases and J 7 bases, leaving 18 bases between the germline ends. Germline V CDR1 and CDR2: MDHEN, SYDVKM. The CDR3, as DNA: TGTGCCAGCAGTTTACCGGGAGCTGGTCTGAGGGAGCAGTACTTC. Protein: CASSLPGAGLREQYF.

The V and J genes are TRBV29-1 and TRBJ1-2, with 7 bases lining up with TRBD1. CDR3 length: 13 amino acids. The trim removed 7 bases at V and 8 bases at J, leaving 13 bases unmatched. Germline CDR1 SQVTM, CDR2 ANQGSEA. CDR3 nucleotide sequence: TGCAGCGCTACTGAGGGGGCGTACGACGGCTACACCTTC. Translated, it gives CSATEGAYDGYTF.

The CDR3 loop is CASSQSRQTAQHF. The CDR3 region has the DNA TGTGCCAGCAGCCAATCGAGACAGACGGCCCAGCATTTT. The gene calls are TRBV14 and TRBJ1-5; TRBD1 is a possible D gene (5 bases). CDR3 size: 13 residues. The V end was cut by 2 bases, the J end by 11 bases, with 13 bases between. Germline CDR1 SGHDN, CDR2 FVKESK.

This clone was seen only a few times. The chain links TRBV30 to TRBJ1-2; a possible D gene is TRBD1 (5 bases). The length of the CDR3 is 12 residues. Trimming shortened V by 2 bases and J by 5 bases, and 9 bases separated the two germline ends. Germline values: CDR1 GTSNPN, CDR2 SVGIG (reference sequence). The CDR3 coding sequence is TGTGCCTGGAGTCCCACAGGTTATGGCTACACCTTC. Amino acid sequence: CAWSPTGYGYTF.

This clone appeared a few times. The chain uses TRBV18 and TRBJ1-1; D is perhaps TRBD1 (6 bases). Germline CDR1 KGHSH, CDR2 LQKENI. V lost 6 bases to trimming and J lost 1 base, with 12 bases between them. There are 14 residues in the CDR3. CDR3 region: CASSRTAENTEAFF. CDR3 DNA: TGTGCCAGCTCGCGGACAGCGGAGAACACTGAAGCTTTCTTT.

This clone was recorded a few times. The DNA of the CDR3 is TGTGCCAGCAGCTTAGCGCGCTCCCCCTACGAGCAGTACTTC. As protein: CASSLARSPYEQYF. The chain has TRBV4-2 and TRBJ2-7; the D gene is possibly TRBD2 (5 bases). With 5 bases removed from V and 2 bases from J, the gap between germline ends came to 13 bases. The CDR3 runs to 14 residues. CDR1 is LGHNA and CDR2 is YNFKEQ in the germline V gene.

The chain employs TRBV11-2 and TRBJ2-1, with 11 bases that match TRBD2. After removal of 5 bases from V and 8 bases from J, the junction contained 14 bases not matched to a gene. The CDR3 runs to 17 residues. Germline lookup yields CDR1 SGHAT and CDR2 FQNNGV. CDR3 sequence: CASSKKTSGTSRHEQFF. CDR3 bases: TGTGCCAGCAGCAAAAAGACTAGCGGGACGTCTAGGCATGAGCAGTTCTTC.

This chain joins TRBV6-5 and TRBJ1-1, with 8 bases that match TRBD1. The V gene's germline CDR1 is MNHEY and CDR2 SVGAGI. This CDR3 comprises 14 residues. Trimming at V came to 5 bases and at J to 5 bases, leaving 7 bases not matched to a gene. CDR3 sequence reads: CASSRGQGGTEAFF. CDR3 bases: TGTGCCAGCAGTCGAGGACAGGGAGGTACTGAAGCTTTCTTT.

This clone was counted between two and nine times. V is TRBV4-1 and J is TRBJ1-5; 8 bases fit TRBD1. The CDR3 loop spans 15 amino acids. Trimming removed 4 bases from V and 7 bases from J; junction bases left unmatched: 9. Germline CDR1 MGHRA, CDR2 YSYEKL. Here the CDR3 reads CASSLMTGAGQPQHF. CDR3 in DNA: TGCGCCAGCAGCCTAATGACAGGGGCGGGCCAGCCCCAGCATTTT.

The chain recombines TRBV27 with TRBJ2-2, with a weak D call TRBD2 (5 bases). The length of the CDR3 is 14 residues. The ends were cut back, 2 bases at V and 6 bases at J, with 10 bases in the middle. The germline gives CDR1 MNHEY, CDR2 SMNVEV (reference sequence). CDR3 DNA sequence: TGTGCCAGCAGTTTAAAGACTATCCCCGGGGAGCTGTTTTTT. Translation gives CASSLKTIPGELFF.

This chain's CDR3 is CASSYGTGLQPQHF. CDR3 sequence (DNA): TGTGCCAGCAGCTACGGAACAGGGCTTCAGCCCCAGCATTTT. The V call is TRBV28, the J call TRBJ1-5, with D possibly matching TRBD1 (6 bases). V was pared by 6 bases and J by 6 bases, with 15 bases between. The CDR3 sequence is 14 residues long. Germline CDR1 is MDHEN and CDR2 is SYDVKM.

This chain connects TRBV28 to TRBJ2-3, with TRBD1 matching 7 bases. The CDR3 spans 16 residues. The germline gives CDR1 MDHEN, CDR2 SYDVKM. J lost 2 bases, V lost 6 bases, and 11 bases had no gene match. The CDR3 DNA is TGTGCCAGCAGCTCACCGACAGGGACCTACACAGATACGCAGTATTTT. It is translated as CASSSPTGTYTDTQYF.

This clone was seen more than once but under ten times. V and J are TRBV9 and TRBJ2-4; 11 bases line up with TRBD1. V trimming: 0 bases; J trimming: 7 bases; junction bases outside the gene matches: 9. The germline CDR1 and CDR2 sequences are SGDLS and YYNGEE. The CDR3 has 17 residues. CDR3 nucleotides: TGTGCCAGCAGCGTAGAAATTGGGACAGGGGGGAGTAACATTCAGTACTTC. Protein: CASSVEIGTGGSNIQYF.

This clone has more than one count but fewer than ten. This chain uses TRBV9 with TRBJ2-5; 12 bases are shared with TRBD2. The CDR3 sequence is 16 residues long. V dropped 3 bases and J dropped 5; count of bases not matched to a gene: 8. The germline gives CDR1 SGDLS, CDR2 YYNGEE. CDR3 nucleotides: TGTGCCAGCAGCGACCGACTAGCGGGAGTAGGGGAGACCCAGTACTTC. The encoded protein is CASSDRLAGVGETQYF.

DNA for the CDR3: TGTGCCAGCAGACGAACATATGCGGGACTAGCTAGTAACAATGAGCAGTTCTTC. This codes for CASRRTYAGLASNNEQFF. V and J are TRBV27 and TRBJ2-1; 9 nucleotides agree with TRBD2. V dropped 6 bases and J dropped 5; count of bases not matched to a gene: 17. The CDR3 sequence is 18 residues long. Germline V CDR1 and CDR2: MNHEY, SMNVEV (reference sequence).

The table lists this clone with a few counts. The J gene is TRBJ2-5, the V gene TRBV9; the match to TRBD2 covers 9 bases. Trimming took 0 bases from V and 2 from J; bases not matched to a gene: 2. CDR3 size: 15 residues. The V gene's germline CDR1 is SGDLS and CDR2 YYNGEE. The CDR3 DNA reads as TGTGCCAGCAGCGTAGGCGGGAGGGATCAAGAGACCCAGTACTTC. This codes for CASSVGGRDQETQYF.

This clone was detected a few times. CDR3 in amino acids: CASSFSGDQETQYF. The CDR3 nucleotides read TGCGCCAGCAGCTTTTCAGGGGACCAAGAGACCCAGTACTTC. V gene TRBV5-1 combines with J gene TRBJ2-5; weak D call: TRBD1 (6 bases). Germline V gives CDR1 SGHRS, CDR2 YFSETQ. The V and J ends lost 2 bases and 0 bases respectively, with 8 bases between them. The CDR3 runs to 14 residues.

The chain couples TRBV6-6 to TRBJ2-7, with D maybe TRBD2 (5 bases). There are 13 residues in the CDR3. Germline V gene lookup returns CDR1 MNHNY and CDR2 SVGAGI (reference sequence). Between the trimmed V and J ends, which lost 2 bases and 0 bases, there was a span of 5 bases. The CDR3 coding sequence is TGTGCCAGCAGTTACGAGGGCTCCTACGAGCAGTACTTC. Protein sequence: CASSYEGSYEQYF.